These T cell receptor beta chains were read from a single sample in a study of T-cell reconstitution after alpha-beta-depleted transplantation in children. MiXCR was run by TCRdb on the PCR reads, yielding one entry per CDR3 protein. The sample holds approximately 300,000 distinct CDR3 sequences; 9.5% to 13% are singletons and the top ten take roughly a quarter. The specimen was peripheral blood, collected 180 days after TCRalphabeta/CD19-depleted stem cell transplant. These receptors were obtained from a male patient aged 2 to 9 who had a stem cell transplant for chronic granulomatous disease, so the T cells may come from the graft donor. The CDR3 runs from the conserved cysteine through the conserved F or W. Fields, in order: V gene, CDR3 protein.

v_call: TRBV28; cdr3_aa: CASDDGGGDHNEQFF
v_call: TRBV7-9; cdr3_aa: CASSLDSRSSEQYF
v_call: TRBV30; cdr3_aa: CAWSVRWDRGTRREKLFF
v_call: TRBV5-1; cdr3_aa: CASSLQGSGNTIYF
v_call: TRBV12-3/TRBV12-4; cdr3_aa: CASRNRDWRHGYTF
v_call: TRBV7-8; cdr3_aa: CASSPQGGRYNEQFF
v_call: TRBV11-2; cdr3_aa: CASTKRSTDSYEQYF
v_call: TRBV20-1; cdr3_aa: CSDPRGQGREYEQYF
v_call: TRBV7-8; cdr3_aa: CASSYIGVSEAFF
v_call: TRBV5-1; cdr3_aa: CASSGGLAGGEQYF
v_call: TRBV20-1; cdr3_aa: CSARDRGRDEKLFF
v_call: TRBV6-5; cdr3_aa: CASSAWGEQFF
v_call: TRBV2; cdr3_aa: CASSVSPLKSEQFF
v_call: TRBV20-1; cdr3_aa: CSARSPPTGTDYEQYF
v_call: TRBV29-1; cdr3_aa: CSVRSWGRNYGYTF
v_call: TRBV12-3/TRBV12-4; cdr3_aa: CASSPVRDRGNTIYF
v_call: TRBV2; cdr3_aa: CASRSGQDEQFF
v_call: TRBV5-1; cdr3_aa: CASSSGAGREVAKNIQYF
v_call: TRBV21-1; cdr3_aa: CASSKGRDMAETQYF
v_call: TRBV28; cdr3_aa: CASSLRGVTEAFF
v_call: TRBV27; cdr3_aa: CASRGGYEQYF
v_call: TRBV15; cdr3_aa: CATRTSGTSGGDTQYF
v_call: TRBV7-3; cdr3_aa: CASSITSGLDNEQFF
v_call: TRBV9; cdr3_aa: CASSAEGEVTGELFF
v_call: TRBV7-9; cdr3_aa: CASSLGDSNSHEQFF
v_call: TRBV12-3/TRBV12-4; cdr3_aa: CASSLGISNPLQETQYF
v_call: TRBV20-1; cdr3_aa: CCARATDRGQETQYF
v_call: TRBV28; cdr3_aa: CASSLAGATNYGYTF
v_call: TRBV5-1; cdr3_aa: CASSLSGVAYNEQFF
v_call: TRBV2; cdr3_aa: CASSEETGWEQFF
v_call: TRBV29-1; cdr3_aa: CSVEDLTGGWNTDTQYF
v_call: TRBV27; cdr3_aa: CASSLATGGYEQYF
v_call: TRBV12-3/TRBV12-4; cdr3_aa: CASSKGQGRETQYF
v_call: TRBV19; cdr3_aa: CASSTLAGGRNEQFF
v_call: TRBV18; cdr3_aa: CASSPWDYYGYTF
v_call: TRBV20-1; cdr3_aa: CSAIKVEGQPDEQFF
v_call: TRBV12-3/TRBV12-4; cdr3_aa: CASRLAGGTDTQYF
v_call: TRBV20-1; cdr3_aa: CSARAIARQETQYF
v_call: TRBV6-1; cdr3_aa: CASSPYAGGEKLFF
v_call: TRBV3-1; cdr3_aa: CASSLEPRTSGGCYEQYF
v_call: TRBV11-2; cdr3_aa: CASSLLELEFF